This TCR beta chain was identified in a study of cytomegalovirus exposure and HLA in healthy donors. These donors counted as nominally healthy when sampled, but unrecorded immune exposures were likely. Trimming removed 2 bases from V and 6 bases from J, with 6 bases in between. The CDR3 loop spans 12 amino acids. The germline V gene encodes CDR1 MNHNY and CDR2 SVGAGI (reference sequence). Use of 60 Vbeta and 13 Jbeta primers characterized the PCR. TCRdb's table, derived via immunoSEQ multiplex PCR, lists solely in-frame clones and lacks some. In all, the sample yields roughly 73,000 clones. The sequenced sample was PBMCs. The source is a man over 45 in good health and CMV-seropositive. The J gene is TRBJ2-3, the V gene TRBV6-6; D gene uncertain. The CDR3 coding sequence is TGTGCCAGCAGTTACCCAGTCGATACGCAGTATTTT. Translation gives CASSYPVDTQYF.